The entry that follows covers one T cell receptor beta chain sequence. TCRdb's table, derived via immunoSEQ multiplex PCR, lists solely in-frame clones and lacks some. In the table there are about 46,000 clones, around 92% of which are singletons. This sample is part of a study of T cell changes during pregnancy in multiple sclerosis. This CDR3 has 12 amino acids. V gave up 7 bases and J gave up 5 bases, with 11 bases separating them. Germline V CDR1 and CDR2: MDHEN, SYDVKM. This clonotype originated in a female donor with multiple sclerosis, enrolled in a pregnancy study. The sample consisted of peripheral blood, taken in the third trimester of pregnancy. The V and J genes are TRBV28 and TRBJ2-5; a weak D match, TRBD2 (6 bases). In nucleotides, the CDR3 is TGTGCCAGCACGCGGGGTGGGGAGACCCAGTACTTC. Its protein is CASTRGGETQYF.